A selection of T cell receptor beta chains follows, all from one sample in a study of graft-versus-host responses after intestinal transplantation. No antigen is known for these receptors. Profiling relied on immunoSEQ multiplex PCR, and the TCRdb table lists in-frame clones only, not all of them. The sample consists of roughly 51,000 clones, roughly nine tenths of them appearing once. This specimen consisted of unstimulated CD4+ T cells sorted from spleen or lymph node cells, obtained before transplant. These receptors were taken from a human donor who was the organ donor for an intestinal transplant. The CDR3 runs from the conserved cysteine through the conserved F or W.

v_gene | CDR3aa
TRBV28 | CASSPTTSGAYNEQFF
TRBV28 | CAGSLAGGTGEQFF
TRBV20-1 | CSVGRQAGYF
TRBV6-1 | CASSRLAGDDTQYF
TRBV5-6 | CASSPGGAYEQYF
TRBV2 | CASITGGQGPYEQYF
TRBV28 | CASSFIRQGNEQFF
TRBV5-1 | CASSFQGAIDTQYF
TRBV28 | CASSLRSQVFTEAFF
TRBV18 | CASSTGVDTEAFF
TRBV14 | CASSQLPSGYNEQFF
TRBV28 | CASSSPQDPHPFF
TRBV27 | CASSLSGQGVQETQYF
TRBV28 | CASSFYSGETQYF
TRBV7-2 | CASSPEWVLSYEQYF
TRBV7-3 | CASSPRVENEQFF
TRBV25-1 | CASSDPGDTQYF
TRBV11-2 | CASSSLAGDAYEQYF
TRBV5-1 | CASHTSGMNTGELFF
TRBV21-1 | CASSKVGLGYNNEQFF
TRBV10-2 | CASRTGAQGNSPLHF
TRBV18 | CASSLPTEGTEAFF
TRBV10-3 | CAIRPSWGPSSYEQYF
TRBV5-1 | CASSLLVRGKETQYF
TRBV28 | CASSLDSSYEQYF
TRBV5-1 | CASSIGTSGTEQYF
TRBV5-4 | CASTEGASYNEQFF
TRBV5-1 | CASSTDRGMNTEAFF
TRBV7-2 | CASSLSYEQYF
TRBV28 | CASTAPGQGDTEAFF
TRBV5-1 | CASSGFTSRGRTGELFF
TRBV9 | CASSATSGSYNEQFF
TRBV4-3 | CASSTRQGGSYEQYF
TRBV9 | CASSPGLAGDTQYF
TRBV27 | CASRRPGIGEKLFF
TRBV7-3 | CASSFIDIVPGELFF
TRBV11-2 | CASSLGAGVLLYEQYF
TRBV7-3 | CASSLSGPGQISGNTIYF
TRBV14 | CASSEGPGQAYEQYF
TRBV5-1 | CASSLTPGLANNEQFF
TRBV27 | CASSRRLAGGGETQYF
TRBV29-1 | CSVHRDSLNTEAFF
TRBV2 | CASSLSGGTDTQYF
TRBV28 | CASSLGTGDEAFF
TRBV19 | CASSGSGRFDEQFF
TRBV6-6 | CASSSGTSSTGELFF
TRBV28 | CASSIIQAGAKNIQYF
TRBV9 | CASSVAQTTYNEQFF
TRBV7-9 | CASSLAGTSGAMANVLTF
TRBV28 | CASSLTSGYEQYF
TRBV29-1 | CSVEDSRLEQFF
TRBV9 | CASSVATGGNYGYTF
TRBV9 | CASSVSGGNYEQYF
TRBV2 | CASSEWGVNEKLFF
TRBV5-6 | CASSALAESYGELFF
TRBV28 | CAHGGGADYYEQYF
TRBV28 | CASSFVRDRATEAFF
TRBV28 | CASSRTGAGEQYF